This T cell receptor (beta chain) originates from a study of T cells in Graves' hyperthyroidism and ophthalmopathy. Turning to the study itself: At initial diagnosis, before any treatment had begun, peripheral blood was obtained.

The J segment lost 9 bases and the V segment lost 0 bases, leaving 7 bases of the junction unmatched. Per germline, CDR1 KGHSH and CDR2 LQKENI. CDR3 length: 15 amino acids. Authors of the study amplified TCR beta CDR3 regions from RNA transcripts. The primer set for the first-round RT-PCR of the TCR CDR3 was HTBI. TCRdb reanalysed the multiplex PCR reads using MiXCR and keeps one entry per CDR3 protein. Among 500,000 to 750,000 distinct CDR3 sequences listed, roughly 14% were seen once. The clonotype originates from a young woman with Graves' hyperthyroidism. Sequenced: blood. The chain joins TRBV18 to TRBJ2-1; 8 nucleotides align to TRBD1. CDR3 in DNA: TGTGCCAGCTCACCACCCCCGGGCAGGGGGCGTGAGCAGTTCTTC. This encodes CASSPPPGRGREQFF.